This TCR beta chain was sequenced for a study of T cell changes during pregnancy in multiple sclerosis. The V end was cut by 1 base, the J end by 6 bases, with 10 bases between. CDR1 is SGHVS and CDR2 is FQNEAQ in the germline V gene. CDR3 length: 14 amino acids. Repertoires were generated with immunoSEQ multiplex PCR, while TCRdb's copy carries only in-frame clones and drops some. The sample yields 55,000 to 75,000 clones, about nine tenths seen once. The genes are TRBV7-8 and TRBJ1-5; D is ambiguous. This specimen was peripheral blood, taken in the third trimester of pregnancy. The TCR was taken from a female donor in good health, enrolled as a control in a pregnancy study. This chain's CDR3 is CASSLGRPGQPQHF. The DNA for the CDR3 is TGTGCCAGCAGCTTAGGACGTCCGGGTCAGCCCCAGCATTTT.